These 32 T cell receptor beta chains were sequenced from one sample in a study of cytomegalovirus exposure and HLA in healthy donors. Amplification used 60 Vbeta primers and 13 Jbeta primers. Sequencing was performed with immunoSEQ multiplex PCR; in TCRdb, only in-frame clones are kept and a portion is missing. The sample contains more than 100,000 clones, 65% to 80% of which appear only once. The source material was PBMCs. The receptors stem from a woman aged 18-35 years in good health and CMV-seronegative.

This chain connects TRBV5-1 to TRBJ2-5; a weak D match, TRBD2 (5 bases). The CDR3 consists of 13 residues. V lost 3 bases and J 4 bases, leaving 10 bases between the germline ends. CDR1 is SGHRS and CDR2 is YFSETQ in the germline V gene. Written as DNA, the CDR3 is TGCGCCAGCAGCTCGGGAATGGTAGAGACCCAGTACTTC. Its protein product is CASSSGMVETQYF.

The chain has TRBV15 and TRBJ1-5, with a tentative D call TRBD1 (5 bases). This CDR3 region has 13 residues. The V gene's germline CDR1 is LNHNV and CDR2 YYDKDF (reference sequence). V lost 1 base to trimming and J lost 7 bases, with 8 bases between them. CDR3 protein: CATSRGGGQPQHF. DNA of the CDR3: TGTGCCACCAGCAGAGGGGGGGGACAGCCCCAGCATTTT. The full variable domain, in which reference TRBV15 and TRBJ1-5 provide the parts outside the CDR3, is DAMVIQNPRYQVTQFGKPVTLSCSQTLNHNVMYWYQQKSSQAPKLLFHYYDKDFNNEADTPDNFQSRRPNTSFCFLDIRSPGLGDTAMYLCATSRGGGQPQHFGDGTRLSIL.

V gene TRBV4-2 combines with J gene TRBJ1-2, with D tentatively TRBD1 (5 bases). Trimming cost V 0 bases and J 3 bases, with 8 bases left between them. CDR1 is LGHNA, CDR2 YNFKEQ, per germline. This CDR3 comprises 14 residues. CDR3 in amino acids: CASSQDATDYGYTF. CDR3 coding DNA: TGTGCCAGCAGCCAAGATGCGACAGACTATGGCTACACCTTC.

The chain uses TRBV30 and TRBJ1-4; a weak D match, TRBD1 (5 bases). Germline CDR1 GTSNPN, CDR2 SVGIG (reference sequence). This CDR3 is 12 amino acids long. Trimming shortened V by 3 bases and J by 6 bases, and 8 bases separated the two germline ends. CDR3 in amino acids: CAWSRGDEKLFF. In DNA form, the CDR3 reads TGTGCCTGGAGCCGGGGGGATGAAAAACTGTTTTTT.

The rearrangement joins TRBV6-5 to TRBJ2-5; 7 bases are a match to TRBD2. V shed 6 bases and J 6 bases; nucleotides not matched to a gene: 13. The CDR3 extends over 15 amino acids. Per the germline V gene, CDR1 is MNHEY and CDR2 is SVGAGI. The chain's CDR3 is CASRRGEGNLKTQYF. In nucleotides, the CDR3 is TGTGCCAGCAGACGGGGGGAGGGGAATTTGAAGACCCAGTACTTC.

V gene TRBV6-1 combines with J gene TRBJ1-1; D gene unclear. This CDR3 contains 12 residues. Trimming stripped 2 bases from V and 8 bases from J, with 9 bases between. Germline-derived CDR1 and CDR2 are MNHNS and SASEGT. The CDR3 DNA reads TGTGCCAGCAGTGAACCCTCCCGGGAAGCTTTCTTT. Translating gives CASSEPSREAFF.

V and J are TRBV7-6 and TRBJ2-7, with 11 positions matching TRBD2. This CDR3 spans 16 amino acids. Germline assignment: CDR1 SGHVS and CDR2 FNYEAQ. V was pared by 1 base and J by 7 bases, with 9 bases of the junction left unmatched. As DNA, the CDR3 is TGTGCCAGCAGCTTAGGAGGGTCTAGCGGGAGGCCGGAGCAGTACTTC. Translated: CASSLGGSSGRPEQYF.

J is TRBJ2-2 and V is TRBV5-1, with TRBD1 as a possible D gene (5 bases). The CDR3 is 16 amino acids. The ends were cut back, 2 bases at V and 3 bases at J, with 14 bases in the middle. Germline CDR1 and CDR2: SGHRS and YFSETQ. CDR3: CASSLEQGFHTGELFF. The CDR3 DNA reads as TGCGCCAGCAGCTTAGAGCAGGGCTTCCACACCGGGGAGCTGTTTTTT.

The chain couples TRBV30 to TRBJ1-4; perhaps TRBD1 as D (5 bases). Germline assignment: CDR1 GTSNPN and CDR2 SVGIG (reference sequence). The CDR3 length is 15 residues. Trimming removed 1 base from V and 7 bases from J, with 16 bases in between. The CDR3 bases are TGTGCCTGGAGTGACGCAGGATCAAGGGGTGAAAAACTGTTTTTT. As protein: CAWSDAGSRGEKLFF.

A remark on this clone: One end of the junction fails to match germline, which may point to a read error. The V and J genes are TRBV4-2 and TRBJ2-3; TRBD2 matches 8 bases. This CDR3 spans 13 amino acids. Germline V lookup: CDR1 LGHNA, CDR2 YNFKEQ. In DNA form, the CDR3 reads TGTGCCAGCAGCCAAGAGGGCGGGAGGCCTCCCCATTTT. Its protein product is CASSQEGGRPPHF.

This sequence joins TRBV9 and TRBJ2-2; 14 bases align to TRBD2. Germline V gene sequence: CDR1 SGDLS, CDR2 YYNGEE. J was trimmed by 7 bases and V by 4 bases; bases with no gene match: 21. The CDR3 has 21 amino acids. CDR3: CASSPIGTSGSPLKVSGELFF. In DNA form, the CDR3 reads TGTGCCAGCAGCCCCATAGGGACTAGCGGGAGCCCCCTTAAAGTAAGCGGGGAGCTGTTTTTT.

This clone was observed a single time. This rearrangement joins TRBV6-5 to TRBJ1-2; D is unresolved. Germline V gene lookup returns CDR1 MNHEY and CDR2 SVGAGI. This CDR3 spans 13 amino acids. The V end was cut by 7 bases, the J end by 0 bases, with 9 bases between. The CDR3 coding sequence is TGTGCCAGCAAGCCGGGATCTAACTATGGCTACACCTTC. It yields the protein CASKPGSNYGYTF.

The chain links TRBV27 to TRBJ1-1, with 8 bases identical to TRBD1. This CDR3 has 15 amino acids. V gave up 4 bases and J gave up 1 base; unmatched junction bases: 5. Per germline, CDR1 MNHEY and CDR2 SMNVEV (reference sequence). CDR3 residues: CASSSRQGTNTEAFF. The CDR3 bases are TGTGCCAGCAGTTCTCGACAGGGGACGAACACTGAAGCTTTCTTT.

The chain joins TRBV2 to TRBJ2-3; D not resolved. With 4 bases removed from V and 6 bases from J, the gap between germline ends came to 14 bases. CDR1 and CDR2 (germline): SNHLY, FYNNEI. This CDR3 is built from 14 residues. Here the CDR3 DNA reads TGTGCCAGCAGTGTTACTAATCCGGAGGATACGCAGTATTTT. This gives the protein CASSVTNPEDTQYF.

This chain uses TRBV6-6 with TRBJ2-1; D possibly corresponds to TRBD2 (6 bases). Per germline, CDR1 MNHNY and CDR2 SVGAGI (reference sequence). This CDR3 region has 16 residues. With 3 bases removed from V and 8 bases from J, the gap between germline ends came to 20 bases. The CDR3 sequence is CASSYYLRDSSYEQFF. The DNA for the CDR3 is TGTGCCAGCAGTTATTATTTGCGGGACTCCTCATATGAGCAGTTCTTC.

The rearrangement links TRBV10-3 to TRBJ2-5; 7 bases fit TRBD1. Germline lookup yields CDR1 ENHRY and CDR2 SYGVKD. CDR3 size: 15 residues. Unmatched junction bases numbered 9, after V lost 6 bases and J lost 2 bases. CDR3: CAISGKDRAQETQYF. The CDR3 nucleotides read TGTGCCATCAGCGGTAAAGACAGGGCGCAAGAGACCCAGTACTTC.

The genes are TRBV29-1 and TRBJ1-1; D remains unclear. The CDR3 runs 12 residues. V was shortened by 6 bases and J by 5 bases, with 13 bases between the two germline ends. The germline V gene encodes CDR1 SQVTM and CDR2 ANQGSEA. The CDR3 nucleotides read TGCAGCGTCGGAGGAGGGAAGACTGAAGCTTTCTTT. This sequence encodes CSVGGGKTEAFF.

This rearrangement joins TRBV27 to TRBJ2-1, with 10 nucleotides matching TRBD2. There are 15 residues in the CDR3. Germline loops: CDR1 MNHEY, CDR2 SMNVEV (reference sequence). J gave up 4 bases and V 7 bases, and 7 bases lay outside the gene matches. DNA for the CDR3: TGTGCCAGCACCCCACTAGCGGGGCCTTACAATGAGCAGTTCTTC. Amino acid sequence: CASTPLAGPYNEQFF.

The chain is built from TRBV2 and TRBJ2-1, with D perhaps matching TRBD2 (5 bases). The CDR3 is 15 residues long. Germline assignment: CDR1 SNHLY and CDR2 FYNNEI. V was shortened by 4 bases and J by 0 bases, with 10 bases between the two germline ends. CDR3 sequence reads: CASSARRSSYNEQFF. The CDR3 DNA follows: TGTGCCAGCAGTGCTAGGAGGAGCTCCTACAATGAGCAGTTCTTC.

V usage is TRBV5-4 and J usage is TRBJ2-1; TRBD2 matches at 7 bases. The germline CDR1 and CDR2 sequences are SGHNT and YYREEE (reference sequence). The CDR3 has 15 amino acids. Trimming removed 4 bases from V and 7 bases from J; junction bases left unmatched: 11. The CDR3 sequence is CASSLGLVNENEQFF. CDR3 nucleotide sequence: TGTGCCAGCAGCCTCGGACTAGTAAACGAGAATGAGCAGTTCTTC.

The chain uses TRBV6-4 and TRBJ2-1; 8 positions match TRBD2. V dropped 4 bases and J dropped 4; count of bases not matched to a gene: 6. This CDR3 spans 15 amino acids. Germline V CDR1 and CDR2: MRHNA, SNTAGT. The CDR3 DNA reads TGTGCCAGCAGTGTTGTAGCGGGACGATACAATGAGCAGTTCTTC. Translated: CASSVVAGRYNEQFF.

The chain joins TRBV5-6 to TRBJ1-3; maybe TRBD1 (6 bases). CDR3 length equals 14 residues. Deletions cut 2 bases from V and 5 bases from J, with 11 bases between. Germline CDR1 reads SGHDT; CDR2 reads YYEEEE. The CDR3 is CASSFAGTRNTIYF. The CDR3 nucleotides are TGTGCCAGCAGCTTCGCCGGGACAAGAAACACCATATATTTT.

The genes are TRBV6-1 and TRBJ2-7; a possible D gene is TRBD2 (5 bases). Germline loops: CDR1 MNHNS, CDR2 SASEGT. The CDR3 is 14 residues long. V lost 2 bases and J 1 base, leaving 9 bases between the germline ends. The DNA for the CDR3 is TGTGCCAGCAGTGAAATCCGGGAATCCTACGAGCAGTACTTC. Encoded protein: CASSEIRESYEQYF.

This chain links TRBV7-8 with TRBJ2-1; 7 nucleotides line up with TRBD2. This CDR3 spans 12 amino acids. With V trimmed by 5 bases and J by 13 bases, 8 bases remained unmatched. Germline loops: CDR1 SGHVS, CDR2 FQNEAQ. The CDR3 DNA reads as TGTGCCAGCAGCCTTAGCGGGCGGGATCAGTTCTTC. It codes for CASSLSGRDQFF.

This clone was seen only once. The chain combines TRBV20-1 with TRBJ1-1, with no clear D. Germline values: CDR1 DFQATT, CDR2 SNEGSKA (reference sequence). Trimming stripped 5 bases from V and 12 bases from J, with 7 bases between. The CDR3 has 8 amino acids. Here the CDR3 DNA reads TGCAGTGCTCCCCCAACTTTCTTT. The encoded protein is CSAPPTFF.

CDR3 in DNA: TGTGCCAGCAGCCATGGAGGACTAGCGGGAGAAAACGAGCAGTACTTC. Its translation: CASSHGGLAGENEQYF. This rearrangement joins TRBV4-2 to TRBJ2-5, with 13 bases fitting TRBD2. Matching the DNA end better, TRBJ2-7 makes the J call doubtful. This CDR3 region has 16 residues. Germline-derived CDR1 and CDR2 are LGHNA and YNFKEQ.

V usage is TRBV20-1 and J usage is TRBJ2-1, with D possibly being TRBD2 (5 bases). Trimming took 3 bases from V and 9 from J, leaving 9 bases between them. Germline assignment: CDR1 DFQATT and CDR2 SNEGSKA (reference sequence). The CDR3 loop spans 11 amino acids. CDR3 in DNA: TGCAGTGCTAGCGGGGTTAGTGAGCAGTTCTTC. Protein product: CSASGVSEQFF.

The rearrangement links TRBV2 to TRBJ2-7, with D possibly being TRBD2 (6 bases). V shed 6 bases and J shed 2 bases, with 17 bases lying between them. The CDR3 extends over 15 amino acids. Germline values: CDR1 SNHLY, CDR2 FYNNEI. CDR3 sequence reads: CASSPGGPFPYEQYF. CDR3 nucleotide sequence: TGTGCCAGCAGCCCCGGAGGGCCTTTTCCCTACGAGCAGTACTTC. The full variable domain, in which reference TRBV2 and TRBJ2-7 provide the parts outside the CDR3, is EPEVTQTPSHQVTQMGQEVILRCVPISNHLYFYWYRQILGQKVEFLVSFYNNEISEKSEIFDDQFSVERPDGSNFTLKIRSTKLEDSAMYFCASSPGGPFPYEQYFGPGTRLTVT.

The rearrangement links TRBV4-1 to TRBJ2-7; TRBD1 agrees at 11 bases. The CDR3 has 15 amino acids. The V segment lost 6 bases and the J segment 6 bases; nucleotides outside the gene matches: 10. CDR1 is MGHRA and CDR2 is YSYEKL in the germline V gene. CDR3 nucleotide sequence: TGCGCCAGCAGGCGAACCGGGACAGGGGGTAGCGAGCAGTACTTC. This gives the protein CASRRTGTGGSEQYF.

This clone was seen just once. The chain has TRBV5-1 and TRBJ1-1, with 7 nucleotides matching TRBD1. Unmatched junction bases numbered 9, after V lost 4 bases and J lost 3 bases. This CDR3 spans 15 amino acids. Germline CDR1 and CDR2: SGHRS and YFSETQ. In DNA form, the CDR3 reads TGCGCCAGCAGCAGACAGGGTTTGAGGGACACTGAAGCTTTCTTT. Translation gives CASSRQGLRDTEAFF.

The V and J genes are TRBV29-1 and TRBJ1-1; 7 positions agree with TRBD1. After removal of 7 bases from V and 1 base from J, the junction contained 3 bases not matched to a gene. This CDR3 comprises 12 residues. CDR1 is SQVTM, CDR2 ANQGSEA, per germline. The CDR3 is CSGDRGNTEAFF. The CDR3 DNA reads TGCAGCGGGGACAGAGGGAACACTGAAGCTTTCTTT.

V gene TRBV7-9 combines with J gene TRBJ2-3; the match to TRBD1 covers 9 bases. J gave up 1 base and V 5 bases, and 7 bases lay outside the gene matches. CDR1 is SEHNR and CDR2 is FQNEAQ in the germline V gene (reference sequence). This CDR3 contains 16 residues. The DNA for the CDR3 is TGTGCCAGCAGCGCCCCTCGGACAGGGGGCACAGATACGCAGTATTTT. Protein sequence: CASSAPRTGGTDTQYF.